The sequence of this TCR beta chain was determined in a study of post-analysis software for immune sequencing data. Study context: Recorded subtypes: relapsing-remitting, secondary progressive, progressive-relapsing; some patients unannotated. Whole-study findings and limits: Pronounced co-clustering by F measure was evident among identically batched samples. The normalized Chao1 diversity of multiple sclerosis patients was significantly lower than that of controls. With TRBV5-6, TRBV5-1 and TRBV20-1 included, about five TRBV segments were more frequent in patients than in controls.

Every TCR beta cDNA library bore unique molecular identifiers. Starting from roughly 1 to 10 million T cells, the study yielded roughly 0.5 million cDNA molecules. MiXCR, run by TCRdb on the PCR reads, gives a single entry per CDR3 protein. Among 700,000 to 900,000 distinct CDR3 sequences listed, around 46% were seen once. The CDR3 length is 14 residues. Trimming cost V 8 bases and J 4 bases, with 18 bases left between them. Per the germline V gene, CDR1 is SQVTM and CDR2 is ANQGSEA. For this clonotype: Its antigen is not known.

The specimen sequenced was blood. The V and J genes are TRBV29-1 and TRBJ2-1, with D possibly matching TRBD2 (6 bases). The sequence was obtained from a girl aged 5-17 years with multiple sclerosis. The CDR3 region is CSSQGIAEYNEQFF. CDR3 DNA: TGCAGCTCTCAGGGAATAGCGGAATACAATGAGCAGTTCTTC.